The sequence of this TCR beta chain was determined in a study of shared clonotypes between healthy human individuals. Some clones are missing from TCRdb's copy, which holds only in-frame ones; the method was immunoSEQ multiplex PCR. The table shows around 510,000 clones, with around 80% occurring only once. Healthy HIV-negative adults with no recent acute infections or vaccinations were recruited as donors. CDR3 length: 16 amino acids. The V end lost 5 bases, the J end lost 3 bases, and 17 bases lay between the germline ends. The V gene's germline CDR1 is SGHVS and CDR2 FQNEAQ. This clone was detected only a few times.

The TCR was taken from a woman aged 35 to 49 in good health. Some clones in this sample may be carry-over from other donors' samples. The sample consisted of PBMCs. The chain joins TRBV7-8 to TRBJ2-4; D uncertain. CDR3 region: CASSLPASGGKNIQYF. CDR3 nucleotides: TGTGCCAGCAGCCTCCCTGCTTCCGGTGGCAAAAACATTCAGTACTTC. Full variable domain (missing parts from reference TRBV7-8 and TRBJ2-4): GAGVSQSPRYKVAKRGQDVALRCDPISGHVSLFWYQQALGQGPEFLTYFQNEAQLDKSGLPSDRFFAERPEGSVSTLKIQRTQQEDSAVYLCASSLPASGGKNIQYFGAGTRLSVL.